This TCR beta chain derives from a study of blood T cell repertoires in COVID-19. The age range of participants was about 18 to 89 years, with residence in more than 20 US areas. Libraries were prepared by immunoSEQ multiplex PCR; TCRdb keeps only in-frame clonotypes and omits some of them. The table lists approximately 390,000 clones, about 83% of them singletons. From germline, CDR1 is MDHEN and CDR2 SYDVKM. V lost 6 bases to trimming and J lost 3 bases, with 21 bases between them. The CDR3 loop spans 16 amino acids. V gene TRBV28 combines with J gene TRBJ2-7, with D maybe TRBD2 (6 bases). The receptor was derived from a woman in her forties or fifties who had recovered from COVID-19. The sequencing sample was made of PBMCs or T cells enriched from blood (not recorded which). Here the CDR3 DNA reads TGTGCCAGCAGCACACCCCGTGGGGGGAGATTCTACGAGCAGTACTTC. It translates to CASSTPRGGRFYEQYF.